Each of the 15 T cell receptor beta chains below was sequenced from the same sample in a study of T cell repertoires in cytomegalovirus infection. TCRdb ran MiXCR on the reads and lists one entry per CDR3 protein. The table shows approximately 770,000 distinct CDR3 sequences, with 25% to 30% occurring only once. Their specific antigens are unknown. The source was cultured CD8+ T cells from PBMCs, collected from culture after CMV antigen stimulation. Receptors originate from a human donor in good health (CMV status not recorded). Some clones in this sample may be carry-over from other donors' samples.

This rearrangement joins TRBV28 to TRBJ2-2; TRBD2 matches at 8 bases. The germline gives CDR1 MDHEN, CDR2 SYDVKM. The CDR3 is 16 residues long. V shed 5 bases and J 6 bases; nucleotides not matched to a gene: 11. The DNA of the CDR3 is TGTGCCAGCAGTACCTCAGCGGGGGCCTTCCCCGGGGAGCTGTTTTTT. It translates to CASSTSAGAFPGELFF.

This clonotype has at least ten counts. The V and J genes are TRBV7-6 and TRBJ2-3; D is uncertain. Germline CDR1 SGHVS, CDR2 FNYEAQ. V was shortened by 4 bases and J by 5 bases, with 16 bases between the two germline ends. This CDR3 spans 15 amino acids. DNA for the CDR3: TGTGCCAGCAGCTCGTCGCCTCTTTGGAGAGATACGCAGTATTTT. Translation gives CASSSSPLWRDTQYF.

The chain recombines TRBV6-5 with TRBJ2-1; D perhaps matches TRBD1 (5 bases). Germline V gene lookup returns CDR1 MNHEY and CDR2 SVGAGI. CDR3 length: 15 residues. Trimming removed 6 bases from V and 3 bases from J, with 15 bases in between. The CDR3 DNA reads TGTGCCAGCAGACTTCGACAGAGCTACTACAATGAGCAGTTCTTC. Translated, it gives CASRLRQSYYNEQFF.

This clonotype has only a few counts. The V and J genes are TRBV20-1 and TRBJ2-1; no reliable D call. Germline assignment: CDR1 DFQATT and CDR2 SNEGSKA (reference sequence). CDR3 length equals 16 residues. Between the trimmed V and J ends, which lost 2 bases and 0 bases, there was a span of 14 bases. In nucleotides, the CDR3 is TGCAGTGCTAGACCTTTCCACACGAGCTCCTACAATGAGCAGTTCTTC. It encodes CSARPFHTSSYNEQFF.

Many counts were recorded for this clonotype. CDR3 sequence (DNA): TGTGCCAGCAGCCGCATGAGCTCCTACAATGAGCAGTTCTTC. Amino acids: CASSRMSSYNEQFF. The V call is TRBV7-9, the J call TRBJ2-1; D ambiguous. Trimming removed 5 bases from V and 0 bases from J, with 8 bases in between. Germline V gene lookup returns CDR1 SEHNR and CDR2 FQNEAQ (reference sequence). This CDR3 region has 14 residues.

This clonotype was seen only a few times. V and J are TRBV7-2 and TRBJ2-1, with TRBD1 identical over 9 bases. The CDR3 extends over 15 amino acids. Germline loops: CDR1 SGHTA, CDR2 FQGNSA. V trimming: 3 bases; J trimming: 5 bases; junction bases outside the gene matches: 5. This chain's CDR3 is CASSFRDRVDNEQFF. The CDR3 region has the DNA TGTGCCAGCAGCTTCCGGGACAGGGTAGACAATGAGCAGTTCTTC.

Many counts were recorded for this clonotype. This rearrangement joins TRBV6-1 to TRBJ1-2; TRBD1 matches at 9 bases. The ends lost 8 bases at V and 7 bases at J; junction bases unmatched: 8. The CDR3 extends over 13 amino acids. Germline V gene sequence: CDR1 MNHNS, CDR2 SASEGT. The CDR3, as DNA: TGTGCCAGCCCTGGGAAGGACAGGGGTGGCTACACCTTC. The encoded protein is CASPGKDRGGYTF.

This clonotype was found a few times. The J gene is TRBJ2-3, the V gene TRBV11-2, with 8 bases that match TRBD2. Germline assignment: CDR1 SGHAT and CDR2 FQNNGV. The CDR3 covers 17 residues. With V trimmed by 3 bases and J by 2 bases, 10 bases remained unmatched. CDR3 in amino acids: CASSLTKRGGFTDTQYF. The CDR3 DNA sequence: TGTGCCAGCAGCTTGACGAAACGGGGGGGCTTCACAGATACGCAGTATTTT.

The rearrangement joins TRBV6-4 to TRBJ1-5; no firm D call. In germline, CDR1 is MRHNA, CDR2 SNTAGT. Trimming took 7 bases from V and 3 from J, leaving 31 bases between them. This CDR3 contains 20 residues. CDR3 nucleotides: TGTGCCAGCAAAAACCCCGGACGGATGCCCGCTTCAGATAACAATCAGCCCCAGCATTTT. This gives the protein CASKNPGRMPASDNNQPQHF.

V and J are TRBV6-1 and TRBJ2-5; TRBD2 agrees at 7 bases. The ends lost 7 bases at V and 5 bases at J; junction bases unmatched: 13. This CDR3 has 15 amino acids. Germline V gene data show CDR1 as MNHNS and CDR2 as SASEGT. CDR3 sequence (DNA): TGTGCCAGCACTCCAGGACTAGAGAGTAGTGAGACCCAGTACTTC. Its translation is CASTPGLESSETQYF.

This clonotype was counted many times. The chain uses TRBV7-9 and TRBJ2-1, with TRBD2 matching 10 bases. CDR3 length: 16 amino acids. V was clipped by 4 bases and J by 5 bases; unmatched bases: 8. Germline CDR1 and CDR2: SEHNR and FQNEAQ (reference sequence). CDR3 sequence reads: CASSSLPAGGDNEQFF. The DNA of the CDR3 is TGTGCCAGCAGCTCCCTCCCAGCGGGGGGGGACAATGAGCAGTTCTTC.

This clonotype was seen ten or more times. The rearrangement uses TRBV7-8 and TRBJ2-3; 12 bases map to TRBD2. Per germline, CDR1 SGHVS and CDR2 FQNEAQ. V shed 0 bases and J 6 bases; nucleotides not matched to a gene: 7. The CDR3 has 17 amino acids. DNA of the CDR3: TGTGCCAGCAGCTTAGCGGGCGCTAGCGGGGGGGGGGATACGCAGTATTTT. Amino acids: CASSLAGASGGGDTQYF.

The V and J genes are TRBV18 and TRBJ2-7; D unclear. Trimming shortened V by 3 bases and J by 2 bases, and 5 bases separated the two germline ends. CDR3 length: 12 amino acids. Looked up from germline, CDR1 is KGHSH and CDR2 is LQKENI. The CDR3 is CASSPAAYEQYF. CDR3 DNA sequence: TGTGCCAGCTCACCCGCCGCCTACGAGCAGTACTTC.

This clonotype was counted at least ten times. V is TRBV7-6 and J is TRBJ2-1; TRBD1 matches 9 bases. V lost 5 bases to trimming and J lost 6 bases; unmatched junction nucleotides: 8. CDR3 length: 15 amino acids. Per the germline V gene, CDR1 is SGHVS and CDR2 is FNYEAQ. The CDR3 here is CASSLGTGTLNEQFF. CDR3 sequence (DNA): TGTGCCAGCAGCCTCGGGACAGGGACCCTCAATGAGCAGTTCTTC. The complete variable domain, with remaining parts taken from reference TRBV7-6 and TRBJ2-1, reads GAGVSQSPRYKVTKRGQDVALRCDPISGHVSLYWYRQALGQGPEFLTYFNYEAQQDKSGLPNDRFSAERPEGSISTLTIQRTEQRDSAMYRCASSLGTGTLNEQFFGPGTRLTVL.

Comment on this clonotype: The DNA is omitted, as the CDR3 cannot be located on it reliably, and the CDR3 follows TCRdb's listing. The chain combines TRBV29-1 with TRBJ2-5; the D call TRBD2 from the table was never checked on the DNA. Germline V gene data show CDR1 as SQVTM and CDR2 as ANQGSEA. Termini included, the CDR3 measures 16 amino acids. The CDR3 is CSYLCGGSPGFKTQYF.